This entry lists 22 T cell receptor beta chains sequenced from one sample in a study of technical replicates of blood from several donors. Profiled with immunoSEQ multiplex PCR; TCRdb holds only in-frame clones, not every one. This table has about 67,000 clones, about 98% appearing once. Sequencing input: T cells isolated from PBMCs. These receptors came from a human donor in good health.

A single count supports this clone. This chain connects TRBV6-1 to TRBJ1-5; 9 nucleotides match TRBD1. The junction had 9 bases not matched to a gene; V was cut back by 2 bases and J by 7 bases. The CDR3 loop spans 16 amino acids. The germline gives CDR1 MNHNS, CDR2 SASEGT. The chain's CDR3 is CASSELTGGRGQPQHF. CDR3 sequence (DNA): TGTGCCAGCAGTGAACTTACAGGGGGCAGGGGCCAGCCCCAGCATTTT.

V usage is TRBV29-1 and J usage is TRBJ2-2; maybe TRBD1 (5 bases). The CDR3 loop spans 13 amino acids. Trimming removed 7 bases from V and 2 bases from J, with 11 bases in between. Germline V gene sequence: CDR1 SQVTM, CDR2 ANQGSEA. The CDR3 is CSALTVNTGELFF. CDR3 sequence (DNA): TGCAGCGCCTTGACAGTAAACACCGGGGAGCTGTTTTTT.

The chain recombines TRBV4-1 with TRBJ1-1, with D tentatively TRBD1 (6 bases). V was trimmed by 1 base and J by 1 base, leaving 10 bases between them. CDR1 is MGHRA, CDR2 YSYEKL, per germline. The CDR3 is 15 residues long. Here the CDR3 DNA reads TGCGCCAGCAGCCAAGTATCAGGGGCGAACACTGAAGCTTTCTTT. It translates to CASSQVSGANTEAFF.

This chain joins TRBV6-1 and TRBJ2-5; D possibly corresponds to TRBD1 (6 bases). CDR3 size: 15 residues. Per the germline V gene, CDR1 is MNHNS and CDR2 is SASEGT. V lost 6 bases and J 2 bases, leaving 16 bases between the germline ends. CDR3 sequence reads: CASSGDKGGQETQYF. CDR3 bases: TGTGCCAGCAGCGGGGACAAAGGCGGGCAAGAGACCCAGTACTTC.

The CDR3 loop reads CASSWTPTGNTEAFF. CDR3 in DNA: TGCGCCAGCAGCTGGACTCCCACGGGGAACACTGAAGCTTTCTTT. This sequence joins TRBV5-1 and TRBJ1-1; D unresolved. CDR1 is SGHRS and CDR2 is YFSETQ in the germline V gene. The CDR3 length is 15 residues. Trimming stripped 3 bases from V and 1 base from J, with 13 bases between.

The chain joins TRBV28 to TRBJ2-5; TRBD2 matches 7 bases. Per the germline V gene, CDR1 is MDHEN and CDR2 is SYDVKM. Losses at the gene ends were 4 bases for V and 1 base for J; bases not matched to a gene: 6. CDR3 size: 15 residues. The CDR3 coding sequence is TGTGCCAGCAGTTCCGGGGGGACGTTCCAAGAGACCCAGTACTTC. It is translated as CASSSGGTFQETQYF.

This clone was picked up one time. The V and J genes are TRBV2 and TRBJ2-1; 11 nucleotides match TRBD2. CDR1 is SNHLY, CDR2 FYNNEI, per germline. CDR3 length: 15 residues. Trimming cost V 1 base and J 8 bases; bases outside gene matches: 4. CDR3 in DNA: TGTGCCAGCAGTGAAGGGGGACTAGCGGAGGATGAGCAGTTCTTC. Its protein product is CASSEGGLAEDEQFF.

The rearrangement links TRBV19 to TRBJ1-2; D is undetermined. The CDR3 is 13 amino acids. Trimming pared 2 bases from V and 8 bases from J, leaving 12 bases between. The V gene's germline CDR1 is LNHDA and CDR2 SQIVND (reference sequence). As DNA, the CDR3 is TGTGCCAGTAGTATAACCCCCGAGCGGGGCTACACCTTC. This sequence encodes CASSITPERGYTF.

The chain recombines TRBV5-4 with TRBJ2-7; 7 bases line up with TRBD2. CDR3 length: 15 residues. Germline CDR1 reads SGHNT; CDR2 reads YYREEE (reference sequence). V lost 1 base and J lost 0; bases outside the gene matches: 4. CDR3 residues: CASSLSSGISYEQYF. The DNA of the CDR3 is TGTGCCAGCAGCTTGTCCAGCGGGATCTCCTACGAGCAGTACTTC.

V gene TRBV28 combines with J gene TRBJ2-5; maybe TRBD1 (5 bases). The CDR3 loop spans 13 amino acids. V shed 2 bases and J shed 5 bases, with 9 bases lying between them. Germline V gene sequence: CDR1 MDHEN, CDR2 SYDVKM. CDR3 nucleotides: TGTGCCAGCAGTTTAGGCAGGGTGGAGACCCAGTACTTC. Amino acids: CASSLGRVETQYF.

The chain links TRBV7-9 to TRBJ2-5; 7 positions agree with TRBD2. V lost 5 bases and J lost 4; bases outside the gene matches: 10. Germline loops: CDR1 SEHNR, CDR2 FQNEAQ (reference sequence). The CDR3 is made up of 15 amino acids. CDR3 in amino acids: CASSVGLAVRETQYF. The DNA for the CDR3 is TGTGCCAGCAGCGTGGGGCTAGCGGTCCGAGAGACCCAGTACTTC.

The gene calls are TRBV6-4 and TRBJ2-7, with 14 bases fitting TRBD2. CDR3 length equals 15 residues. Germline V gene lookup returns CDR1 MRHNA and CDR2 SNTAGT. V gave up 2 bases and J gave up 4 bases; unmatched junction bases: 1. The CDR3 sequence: CASSDRLAGGYEQYF. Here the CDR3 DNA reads TGTGCCAGCAGTGACCGACTAGCGGGGGGGTACGAGCAGTACTTC.

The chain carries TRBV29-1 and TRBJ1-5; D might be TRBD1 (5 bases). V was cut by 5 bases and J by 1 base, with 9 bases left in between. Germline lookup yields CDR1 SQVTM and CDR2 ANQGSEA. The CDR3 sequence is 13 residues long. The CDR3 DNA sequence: TGCAGCGTTCAAGGGGCGAGCAATCAGCCCCAGCATTTT. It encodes CSVQGASNQPQHF. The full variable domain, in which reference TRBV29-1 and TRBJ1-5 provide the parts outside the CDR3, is SAVISQKPSRDICQRGTSLTIQCQVDSQVTMMFWYRQQPGQSLTLIATANQGSEATYESGFVIDKFPISRPNLTFSTLTVSNMSPEDSSIYLCSVQGASNQPQHFGDGTRLSIL.

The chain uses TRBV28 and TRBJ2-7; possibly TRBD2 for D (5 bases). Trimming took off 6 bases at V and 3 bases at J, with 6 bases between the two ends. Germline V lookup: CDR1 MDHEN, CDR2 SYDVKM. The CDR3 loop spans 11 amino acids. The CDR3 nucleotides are TGTGCCAGCAGGGACTTCTACGAGCAGTACTTC. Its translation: CASRDFYEQYF.

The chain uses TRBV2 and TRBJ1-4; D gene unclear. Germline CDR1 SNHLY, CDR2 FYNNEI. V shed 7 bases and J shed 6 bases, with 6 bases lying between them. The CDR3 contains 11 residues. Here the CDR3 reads CASTRDEKLFF. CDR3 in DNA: TGTGCCAGCACCCGGGATGAAAAACTGTTTTTT.

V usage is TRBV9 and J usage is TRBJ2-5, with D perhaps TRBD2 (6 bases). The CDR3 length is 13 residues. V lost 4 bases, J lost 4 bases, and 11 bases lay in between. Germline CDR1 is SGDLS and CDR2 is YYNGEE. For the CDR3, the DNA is TGTGCCAGCAGCTTGACTAGGTCAGAGACCCAGTACTTC. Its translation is CASSLTRSETQYF.

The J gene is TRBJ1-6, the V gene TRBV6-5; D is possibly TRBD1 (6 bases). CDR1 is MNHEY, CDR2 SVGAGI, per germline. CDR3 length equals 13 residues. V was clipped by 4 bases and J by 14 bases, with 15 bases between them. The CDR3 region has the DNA TGTGCCAGCAGTTCGGTTACAGGGAAGGCCCTCCACTTT. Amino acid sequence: CASSSVTGKALHF.

CDR3 nucleotides: TGTGCCAGCAACGCCATCGGGACAGCGAACACCGGGGAGCTGTTTTTT. Protein sequence: CASNAIGTANTGELFF. The V call is TRBV27, the J call TRBJ2-2; 7 bases align to TRBD1. This CDR3 has 16 residues. CDR1 is MNHEY and CDR2 is SMNVEV in the germline V gene (reference sequence). The V segment lost 7 bases and the J segment 0 bases; nucleotides outside the gene matches: 8.

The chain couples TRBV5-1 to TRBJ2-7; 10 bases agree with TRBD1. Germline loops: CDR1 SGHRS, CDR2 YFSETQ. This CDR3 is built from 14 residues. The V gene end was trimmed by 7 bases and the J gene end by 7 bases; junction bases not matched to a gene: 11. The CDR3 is CASARQGARSEQYF. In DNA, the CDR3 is TGCGCCAGCGCCCGACAGGGGGCGCGATCTGAGCAGTACTTC.

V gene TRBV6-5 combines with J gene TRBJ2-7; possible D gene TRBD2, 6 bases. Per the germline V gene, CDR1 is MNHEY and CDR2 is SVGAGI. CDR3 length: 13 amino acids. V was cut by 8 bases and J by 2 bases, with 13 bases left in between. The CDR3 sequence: CASSRETAYEQYF. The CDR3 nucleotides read TGTGCCAGCTCCCGGGAGACCGCCTACGAGCAGTACTTC.

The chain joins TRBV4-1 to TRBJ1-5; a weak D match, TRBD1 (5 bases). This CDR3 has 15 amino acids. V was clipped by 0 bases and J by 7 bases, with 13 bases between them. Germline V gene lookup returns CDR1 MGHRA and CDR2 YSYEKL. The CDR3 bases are TGCGCCAGCAGCCAAGAATTCCCCCGGGGGCAGCCCCAGCATTTT. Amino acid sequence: CASSQEFPRGQPQHF.

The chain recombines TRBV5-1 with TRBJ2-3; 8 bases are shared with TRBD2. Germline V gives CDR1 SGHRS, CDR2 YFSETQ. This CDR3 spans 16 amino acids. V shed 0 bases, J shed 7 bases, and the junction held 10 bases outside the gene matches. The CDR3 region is CASSLEASGYTNTQYF. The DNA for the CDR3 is TGCGCCAGCAGCTTGGAGGCTAGCGGGTACACGAATACGCAGTATTTT.